Listed below are T cell receptor beta chains from one sample, sequenced in a study of blood T cell repertoires in COVID-19. Assay used: immunoSEQ multiplex PCR; TCRdb lists only in-frame clones, some missing. The sample shows fewer than 130,000 clones, approximately 85% of them seen only once. Sequenced material: peripheral blood. The receptors stem from a human donor in a cohort sampled during active COVID-19. Each CDR3 is given with its conserved first and last residue. The D gene is left open where the match is weak. The size of a clone is reported for some rows only, either as once, few or many, or as a class for expanded clones.

CDR3nt,CDR3aa,j_gene,v_gene,d_gene,abundance
TGTGCCAGCAGCAAATACCCCCCCGGGCGCAGGGGACCCAAAGAGACCCAGTACTTC,CASSKYPPGRRGPKETQYF,TRBJ2-5,TRBV21-1,-,-
TGTGCCACCAGCAAGACAACAGCGAACACTGAAGCTTTCTTT,CATSKTTANTEAFF,TRBJ1-1,TRBV15,-,-
TGTGCTAGTGGTTTGATGACAGGGGGTTATACCGGGGAGCTGTTTTTT,CASGLMTGGYTGELFF,TRBJ2-2,TRBV12-5,TRBD1,-
TGTGCCACGCACCTGCCGGGGGATCAGCCCCAGCATTTT,CATHLPGDQPQHF,TRBJ1-5,TRBV28,-,-
TGTGCCAGCAGTTTAGGGGGGGCAACTAATGAAAAACTGTTTTTT,CASSLGGATNEKLFF,TRBJ1-4,TRBV28,-,-
TGTGCCAGCGGACTACAGGAAAGCTATGGCTACACCTTC,CASGLQESYGYTF,TRBJ1-2,TRBV27,-,-
TGTGCCAGCAGCTTATATGGGGGGTTCGGAGAGACCCAGTACTTC,CASSLYGGFGETQYF,TRBJ2-5,TRBV7-2,-,-
TGTGCCAGCAGCTTGTACGGACAGGGGGGTGGAAAACTGTTTTTT,CASSLYGQGGGKLFF,TRBJ1-4,TRBV5-6,TRBD1,once
TGTGCCCGCCCCCGGTCCGATAGCAATCAGCCCCAGCATTTT,CARPRSDSNQPQHF,TRBJ1-5,TRBV30,-,-
TGTGCCAGCACCTTACAGGGGGACGCTGAAGCTTTCTTT,CASTLQGDAEAFF,TRBJ1-1,TRBV6-6,TRBD1,few
TGCGCCACCAAAACCGGACAGACAAATTCACCCCTCCACTTT,CATKTGQTNSPLHF,TRBJ1-6,TRBV4-1,-,-
TGTGCCAGCACCAGACAAGGAATGAACACTGAAGCTTTCTTT,CASTRQGMNTEAFF,TRBJ1-1,TRBV28,-,-
TGTGCCAGCAGCTTGAATGGGCCAGTCTATGGCTACACCTTC,CASSLNGPVYGYTF,TRBJ1-2,TRBV5-4,-,-
TGTGCCGGACTAGCTCCGGGGGCTGAGCAGTTCTTC,CAGLAPGAEQFF,TRBJ2-1,TRBV6-5,TRBD2,-
TGTGCCAGCAGCTTGACTAGAGTTTTGCCGGAGACCCAGTACTTC,CASSLTRVLPETQYF,TRBJ2-5,TRBV7-2,-,once
TGTGCCTGGAATAAGAGACTAGCGGGGTACACAGATACGCAGTATTTT,CAWNKRLAGYTDTQYF,TRBJ2-3,TRBV30,TRBD2,-
TGTGCCAGCAGCCCAGGGGGCTTTGAGCAGTTCTTC,CASSPGGFEQFF,TRBJ2-1,TRBV3-1/TRBV3-2,TRBD1,-
TGTGCCAGCAGTCGGACAGGGGGCAGCCCATATGGCTACACCTTC,CASSRTGGSPYGYTF,TRBJ1-2,TRBV6-5,TRBD1,-
TGTGCCAGCAGCTTTTGGGGGGACGAGCAGTACTTC,CASSFWGDEQYF,TRBJ2-7,TRBV7-9,-,-
TGTGCCAGCAGTCCCTCTACAGGGGCGGGGGGCTACACCTTC,CASSPSTGAGGYTF,TRBJ1-2,TRBV28,TRBD1,-
TGTGCCAGCATGCCCAGGGGGCGAACTGAAGCTTTCTTT,CASMPRGRTEAFF,TRBJ1-1,TRBV6-5,TRBD1,few
TGTGCCAGCAGCTCCGGCGGGGGCTCCTACAATGAGCAGTTCTTC,CASSSGGGSYNEQFF,TRBJ2-1,TRBV5-4,TRBD2,-
TGTGCCAGCAGGAAAGGGGGCTTAAAGTTGCCTGAAAAACTGTTTTTT,CASRKGGLKLPEKLFF,TRBJ1-4,TRBV2,TRBD1,-
TGTGCCAGCAGTCATCGACAGGACGAAGCTTTCTTT,CASSHRQDEAFF,TRBJ1-1,TRBV6-5,-,-
TGTGCCAGCAGCGTAGTGGGACTAGCGGGGAGCGAGCAGTTCTTC,CASSVVGLAGSEQFF,TRBJ2-1,TRBV9,TRBD2,-
TGTGCCAGTAGTCCAAACCCATACAGGGAGTATTTGAACACTGAAGCTTTCTTT,CASSPNPYREYLNTEAFF,TRBJ1-1,TRBV19,-,-
TGCGCCAGCAGCTTGGCCGGAGGGAGTGTTAATTCACCCCTCCACTTT,CASSLAGGSVNSPLHF,TRBJ1-6,TRBV5-1,-,-
TGTGCCAGCAGTCCGCAGGGGGCTAATAATGAAAAACTGTTTTTT,CASSPQGANNEKLFF,TRBJ1-4,TRBV28,TRBD1,-
TGTGCCAGCAGCCCGGGACTAGCGGGAATCAGCTCCTACGAGCAGTACTTC,CASSPGLAGISSYEQYF,TRBJ2-7,TRBV7-9,TRBD2,-
TGTGCCAGCAGCTTACCGGGACTAAGGGGGAATACGCAGTATTTT,CASSLPGLRGNTQYF,TRBJ2-3,TRBV11-1,-,once
TGTGCCAGTAGTATCGGGACTGCCGAAAAACTGTTTTTT,CASSIGTAEKLFF,TRBJ1-4,TRBV19,-,-
TGTGCCATCAGTGGGGGACAGGGGAATGGCTACACCTTC,CAISGGQGNGYTF,TRBJ1-2,TRBV10-3,TRBD1,-
TGTGCCAGCAGCTTACAGACAGGGGTAAATGAAAAACTGTTTTTT,CASSLQTGVNEKLFF,TRBJ1-4,TRBV7-2,TRBD1,-
TGTGCCAGCAGTTTTACCGGGACAGGGGGCTTGGATGAGCAGTTCTTC,CASSFTGTGGLDEQFF,TRBJ2-1,TRBV6-5,TRBD1,-
TGTGCCAGCAGAAAACTAGCGGGGGATGACAATGAGCAGTTCTTC,CASRKLAGDDNEQFF,TRBJ2-1,TRBV4-2,TRBD2,-
TGTGCCAGCAGCTCTAGCTCCGGCGCCGGGAGATATACGCAGTATTTT,CASSSSSGAGRYTQYF,TRBJ2-3,TRBV7-9,-,once
TGTGCCAGCTCACCAGACGGGACATGGGAGGATACGCAGTATTTT,CASSPDGTWEDTQYF,TRBJ2-3,TRBV18,-,-
TGTGCCAGCAGCCCTCGGCAGGTCTCGTACGAGCAGTACTTC,CASSPRQVSYEQYF,TRBJ2-7,TRBV21-1,-,-
TGTGCCAGCGGGGGGACCGTCACTTCGGAGACCCAGTACTTC,CASGGTVTSETQYF,TRBJ2-5,TRBV9,-,-
TGTGCCAGCAGCGTAGACGGGGAAGGGGAGCAGTACTTC,CASSVDGEGEQYF,TRBJ2-7,TRBV9,-,-
TGTGCCTGGAATCGTCTCCCGAACACTGAAGCTTTCTTT,CAWNRLPNTEAFF,TRBJ1-1,TRBV30,-,once